The 30 T cell receptor beta chains reported below all come from one sample, sequenced in a study of shared clonotypes between healthy human individuals. TCRdb keeps only in-frame clones here, not all; method: immunoSEQ multiplex PCR. The sample gives some 2,500,000 clones, more than 85% of which show up once; 0.36% is in the top ten. Material: naive CD4+ T cells from PBMCs. Regarding subset: CD45RA+ positively selected. These TCRs come from a man between 18 and 35 years old in good health. Some clones in this sample may be carry-over from other donors' samples.

As DNA, the CDR3 is TGTGCCAGCAGCCCGAGGGTGGTAGCGGGAGAACCGCCGTACGAGCAGTACTTC. It encodes CASSPRVVAGEPPYEQYF. The chain links TRBV7-3 to TRBJ2-7; the match to TRBD2 covers 9 bases. V lost 5 bases and J lost 4; bases outside the gene matches: 18. The CDR3 sequence is 18 residues long. Germline-derived CDR1 and CDR2 are SGHTA and FQGTGA.

The genes are TRBV5-1 and TRBJ2-7, with D perhaps assigned TRBD1 or TRBD2 (7 bases each). V lost 0 bases, J lost 6 bases, and 19 bases lay in between. Per germline, CDR1 SGHRS and CDR2 YFSETQ. The CDR3 spans 16 residues. The CDR3 bases are TGCGCCAGCAGCTTGGCCACAGGGGAGGGAGGGTCCGAGCAGTACTTC. Amino acids: CASSLATGEGGSEQYF.

The chain employs TRBV6-5 and TRBJ2-7; D unresolved. Germline V gives CDR1 MNHEY, CDR2 SVGAGI. The germline V and J ends were trimmed by 6 bases and 6 bases, with 18 bases remaining between them. The CDR3 length is 14 residues. The chain's CDR3 is CASSRRSLNPEQYF. The CDR3 bases are TGTGCCAGCAGCCGACGGTCCCTAAACCCCGAGCAGTACTTC.

This clone was recorded once. The chain uses TRBV5-4 and TRBJ2-4, with TRBD1 matching 11 bases. From germline, CDR1 is SGHNT and CDR2 YYREEE (reference sequence). CDR3 length: 16 amino acids. V dropped 1 base and J dropped 8; count of bases not matched to a gene: 8. The CDR3 here is CASSLSGQGARDIQYF. The CDR3 DNA follows: TGTGCCAGCAGCTTGTCCGGACAGGGGGCGCGAGACATTCAGTACTTC.

The chain links TRBV28 to TRBJ2-3, with a weak D call TRBD1 (5 bases). CDR1 is MDHEN and CDR2 is SYDVKM in the germline V gene. Trimming stripped 7 bases from V and 3 bases from J, with 14 bases between. This CDR3 is built from 14 residues. The CDR3 here is CASKTAGSTDTQYF. In nucleotides, the CDR3 is TGTGCCAGCAAGACGGCAGGGTCGACAGATACGCAGTATTTT.

This CDR3 reads CASSPAGGLEKLFF. The CDR3 nucleotides read TGCGCCAGCAGTCCCGCGGGAGGGCTTGAAAAACTGTTTTTT. The rearrangement links TRBV5-1 to TRBJ1-4; D is undetermined. The germline gives CDR1 SGHRS, CDR2 YFSETQ. The CDR3 is 14 amino acids. V was pared by 5 bases and J by 7 bases, with 15 bases between.

This sequence joins TRBV19 and TRBJ2-1; 11 nucleotides line up with TRBD2. Germline V gene sequence: CDR1 LNHDA, CDR2 SQIVND (reference sequence). CDR3 length: 14 amino acids. Trimming at V came to 1 base and at J to 10 bases, leaving 3 bases not matched to a gene. The chain's CDR3 is CASSIAGTSGEQFF. The CDR3 region has the DNA TGTGCCAGTAGTATAGCCGGGACTAGCGGAGAGCAGTTCTTC.

V gene TRBV7-9 combines with J gene TRBJ1-2, with 8 bases that match TRBD1. Trimming took 5 bases from V and 5 from J; bases not matched to a gene: 7. The length of the CDR3 is 14 residues. Germline CDR1 SEHNR, CDR2 FQNEAQ (reference sequence). CDR3 nucleotide sequence: TGTGCCAGCAGCGAGACAGGGGTTGGGTATGGCTACACCTTC. Its translation is CASSETGVGYGYTF. The whole variable domain, remainder taken from reference TRBV7-9 and TRBJ1-2, is DTGVSQNPRHKITKRGQNVTFRCDPISEHNRLYWYRQTLGQGPEFLTYFQNEAQLEKSRLLSDRFSAERPKGSFSTLEIQRTEQGDSAMYLCASSETGVGYGYTFGSGTRLTVV.

A note on this clone: Additional DNA sequences in this sample encode the identical CDR3. The chain joins TRBV6-5 to TRBJ1-1; TRBD1 is a possible D gene (6 bases). The length of the CDR3 is 14 residues. The germline V gene encodes CDR1 MNHEY and CDR2 SVGAGI. V was pared by 6 bases and J by 1 base, with 12 bases between. This chain's CDR3 is CASSTRGGNTEAFF. As DNA, the CDR3 is TGTGCCAGCAGCACGAGGGGGGGGAACACTGAAGCTTTCTTT.

V gene TRBV28 combines with J gene TRBJ2-2; 8 positions agree with TRBD2. Trimming cost V 7 bases and J 7 bases; bases outside gene matches: 11. CDR3 length: 15 residues. Germline CDR1 MDHEN, CDR2 SYDVKM. For the CDR3, the DNA is TGTGCCAGCACCCCCAGCGGGAGTGGTGGCGGGGAGCTGTTTTTT. Protein product: CASTPSGSGGGELFF.

This clone was picked up one time. The chain links TRBV7-4 to TRBJ1-5; D unclear. Trimming removed 5 bases from V and 4 bases from J, with 24 bases in between. Germline V CDR1 and CDR2: SGHVT, SQSDAQ. The CDR3 totals 18 residues. The CDR3 reads CASSPQCSSYSANQPQHF. CDR3 DNA: TGTGCCAGCAGCCCCCAGTGTTCTTCGTACTCGGCAAATCAGCCCCAGCATTTT.

This clone was seen only once. This chain links TRBV5-1 with TRBJ2-7; TRBD2 matches at 11 bases. This CDR3 has 16 residues. J lost 7 bases, V lost 1 base, and 10 bases had no gene match. Germline CDR1 reads SGHRS; CDR2 reads YFSETQ. CDR3 loop: CASSLPRLAGYEEQYF. The CDR3 DNA reads TGCGCCAGCAGCTTGCCCAGACTAGCGGGGTACGAAGAGCAGTACTTC. The variable domain in full, with the rest retrieved from reference TRBV5-1 and TRBJ2-7, is KAGVTQTPRYLIKTRGQQVTLSCSPISGHRSVSWYQQTPGQGLQFLFEYFSETQRNKGNFPGRFSGRQFSNSRSEMNVSTLELGDSALYLCASSLPRLAGYEEQYFGPGTRLTVT.

V usage is TRBV7-9 and J usage is TRBJ2-3; D could derive from TRBD1 or TRBD2 (5 bases each). The CDR3 runs to 15 residues. Trimming cost V 5 bases and J 2 bases, with 14 bases left between them. Germline V lookup: CDR1 SEHNR, CDR2 FQNEAQ (reference sequence). The CDR3 loop reads CASSPGQGPTDTQYF. CDR3 DNA: TGTGCCAGCAGCCCGGGGCAGGGACCCACAGATACGCAGTATTTT.

This clone was found once. The chain has TRBV10-3 and TRBJ1-6; no firm D call. In germline, CDR1 is ENHRY, CDR2 SYGVKD. V shed 10 bases and J shed 9 bases, with 16 bases lying between them. This CDR3 has 13 residues. As DNA, the CDR3 is TGTGCCAGCCGCGCCGGTCCTCCTTCACCCCTCCACTTT. Protein product: CASRAGPPSPLHF.

The chain has TRBV2 and TRBJ2-7; 12 bases are a match to TRBD2. V shed 5 bases, J shed 2 bases, and the junction held 4 bases outside the gene matches. The CDR3 sequence is 15 residues long. CDR1 and CDR2 from the germline V gene are SNHLY and FYNNEI. The DNA of the CDR3 is TGTGCCAGCAGTACGACTAGCGGGAGTACCTACGAGCAGTACTTC. Residues: CASSTTSGSTYEQYF.

The rearrangement links TRBV6-6 to TRBJ2-7; the match to TRBD1 covers 9 bases. Looked up from germline, CDR1 is MNHNY and CDR2 is SVGAGI (reference sequence). The CDR3 extends over 14 amino acids. The V and J ends lost 7 bases and 2 bases, in that order; junction bases with no gene match: 6. CDR3 in DNA: TGTGCCAGCACCCAAAACAGGGGGCCCTACGAGCAGTACTTC. Amino acids: CASTQNRGPYEQYF.

Details on this clone: Different DNA sequences within this sample yield the same CDR3. V is TRBV28 and J is TRBJ2-7; D unclear. The V gene's germline CDR1 is MDHEN and CDR2 SYDVKM. Trimming left V 4 bases short and J 3 bases short, with 7 bases between. The length of the CDR3 is 12 residues. CDR3 protein: CASSSPLYEQYF. CDR3 DNA: TGTGCCAGCAGTTCCCCCCTCTACGAGCAGTACTTC.

J is TRBJ1-5 and V is TRBV10-2; a weak D match, TRBD1 (6 bases). The CDR3 is 13 residues long. V was pared by 7 bases and J by 5 bases, with 12 bases between. Germline CDR1 and CDR2: WSHSY and SAAADI. Here the CDR3 DNA reads TGCGCCAGCACGGGGGGCGCGGATCAGCCCCAGCATTTT. Translated: CASTGGADQPQHF.

The CDR3 spells CASRQGPYTGELFF. The CDR3 region has the DNA TGTGCCAGTCGACAGGGCCCGTATACCGGGGAGCTGTTTTTT. The chain links TRBV19 to TRBJ2-2, with 7 bases that match TRBD1. This CDR3 is built from 14 residues. Germline lookup yields CDR1 LNHDA and CDR2 SQIVND (reference sequence). V shed 8 bases, J shed 5 bases, and the junction held 8 bases outside the gene matches.

This sequence joins TRBV5-1 and TRBJ2-3, with 7 bases identical to TRBD1. With 4 bases clipped from V and 1 base from J, the junction kept 6 bases outside the gene matches. Germline loops: CDR1 SGHRS, CDR2 YFSETQ. The CDR3 loop spans 15 amino acids. This CDR3 is CASSQKGAGTDTQYF. The CDR3 DNA follows: TGCGCCAGCAGCCAAAAGGGGGCGGGCACAGATACGCAGTATTTT.

This clone was detected a few times. The chain combines TRBV19 with TRBJ1-5, with D uncertain. The ends were cut back, 3 bases at V and 0 bases at J, with 9 bases in the middle. This CDR3 is 15 amino acids long. The V gene's germline CDR1 is LNHDA and CDR2 SQIVND (reference sequence). In DNA form, the CDR3 reads TGTGCCAGTAGTATTGTAGGCACTAGCAATCAGCCCCAGCATTTT. Its protein is CASSIVGTSNQPQHF. The variable domain in full, completed from reference TRBV19 and TRBJ1-5, reads DGGITQSPKYLFRKEGQNVTLSCEQNLNHDAMYWYRQDPGQGLRLIYYSQIVNDFQKGDIAEGYSVSREKKESFPLTVTSAQKNPTAFYLCASSIVGTSNQPQHFGDGTRLSIL.

This clone appeared a single time. The identical CDR3 is also encoded by other nucleotide sequences in the sample. The chain is built from TRBV5-4 and TRBJ2-2; 7 bases map to TRBD1. The junction had 1 base not matched to a gene; V was cut back by 4 bases and J by 1 base. The CDR3 sequence is 14 residues long. The V gene's germline CDR1 is SGHNT and CDR2 YYREEE (reference sequence). This CDR3 reads CASSRDRNTGELFF. DNA of the CDR3: TGTGCCAGCAGCAGGGACAGGAACACCGGGGAGCTGTTTTTT.

The chain has TRBV6-5 and TRBJ1-1; TRBD1 is a possible D gene (6 bases). Germline CDR1 and CDR2: MNHEY and SVGAGI. V was trimmed by 6 bases and J by 4 bases, leaving 15 bases between them. This CDR3 comprises 14 residues. The CDR3 coding sequence is TGTGCCAGCAGCCTGACAGGTTCGGGCACTGAAGCTTTCTTT. Encoded protein: CASSLTGSGTEAFF.

The gene calls are TRBV6-1 and TRBJ2-7; D perhaps matches TRBD2 (6 bases). The ends were cut back, 6 bases at V and 2 bases at J, with 14 bases in the middle. Germline lookup yields CDR1 MNHNS and CDR2 SASEGT. The CDR3 length is 14 residues. DNA for the CDR3: TGTGCCAGCAGGAACCGGGACTGGCCCTACGAGCAGTACTTC. Translating gives CASRNRDWPYEQYF.

The genes are TRBV5-1 and TRBJ1-1, with D tentatively TRBD1 (6 bases). Germline CDR1 and CDR2: SGHRS and YFSETQ. The V and J ends lost 4 bases and 5 bases respectively, with 15 bases between them. The CDR3 extends over 14 amino acids. CDR3 nucleotides: TGCGCCAGCAGCCCGCAGGGGAGTCAGACTGAAGCTTTCTTT. It translates to CASSPQGSQTEAFF.

CDR3 in amino acids: CASRLEWGTQETQYF. The CDR3 DNA reads as TGTGCCAGCAGGCTGGAATGGGGAACCCAAGAGACCCAGTACTTC. The rearrangement uses TRBV5-4 and TRBJ2-5, with unresolved D. This CDR3 region has 15 residues. The V and J ends lost 5 bases and 1 base respectively, with 15 bases between them. CDR1 is SGHNT, CDR2 YYREEE, per germline (reference sequence). The full variable domain, with the rest looked up from reference TRBV5-4 and TRBJ2-5, is ETGVTQSPTHLIKTRGQQVTLRCSSQSGHNTVSWYQQALGQGPQFIFQYYREEENGRGNFPPRFSGLQFPNYSSELNVNALELDDSALYLCASRLEWGTQETQYFGPGTRLLVL.

The chain recombines TRBV5-1 with TRBJ2-7; D uncertain. V was trimmed by 0 bases and J by 2 bases, leaving 12 bases between them. Germline CDR1 reads SGHRS; CDR2 reads YFSETQ. The CDR3 runs 15 residues. For the CDR3, the DNA is TGCGCCAGCAGCTTGGGCAGTGTGACGGCCTACGAGCAGTACTTC. It yields the protein CASSLGSVTAYEQYF.

The rearrangement joins TRBV5-1 to TRBJ2-3, with 11 bases identical to TRBD2. The germline CDR1 and CDR2 sequences are SGHRS and YFSETQ. V shed 0 bases and J 5 bases; nucleotides not matched to a gene: 5. This CDR3 has 16 residues. The CDR3 region is CASSLASGRPIDTQYF. CDR3 DNA sequence: TGCGCCAGCAGCTTGGCTAGCGGGAGGCCGATAGATACGCAGTATTTT. Using reference TRBV5-1 and TRBJ2-3 for the parts outside the CDR3, the full variable domain is KAGVTQTPRYLIKTRGQQVTLSCSPISGHRSVSWYQQTPGQGLQFLFEYFSETQRNKGNFPGRFSGRQFSNSRSEMNVSTLELGDSALYLCASSLASGRPIDTQYFGPGTRLTVL.

The chain combines TRBV10-3 with TRBJ2-3; D uncertain. The CDR3 runs 15 residues. The germline V and J ends were trimmed by 3 bases and 0 bases, with 10 bases remaining between them. Germline CDR1 reads ENHRY; CDR2 reads SYGVKD. The CDR3 sequence: CAISDSRSSTDTQYF. CDR3 nucleotide sequence: TGTGCCATCAGTGATTCCAGGAGTAGCACAGATACGCAGTATTTT.

This clone has a handful of counts. Other DNA sequences of this sample code for an identical CDR3. The chain couples TRBV18 to TRBJ2-7; the match to TRBD1 covers 7 bases. This CDR3 comprises 13 residues. Trimming took 4 bases from V and 2 from J; bases not matched to a gene: 2. Germline CDR1 is KGHSH and CDR2 is LQKENI. The CDR3 here is CASSQGQTYEQYF. CDR3 bases: TGTGCCAGCTCACAGGGACAGACCTACGAGCAGTACTTC.